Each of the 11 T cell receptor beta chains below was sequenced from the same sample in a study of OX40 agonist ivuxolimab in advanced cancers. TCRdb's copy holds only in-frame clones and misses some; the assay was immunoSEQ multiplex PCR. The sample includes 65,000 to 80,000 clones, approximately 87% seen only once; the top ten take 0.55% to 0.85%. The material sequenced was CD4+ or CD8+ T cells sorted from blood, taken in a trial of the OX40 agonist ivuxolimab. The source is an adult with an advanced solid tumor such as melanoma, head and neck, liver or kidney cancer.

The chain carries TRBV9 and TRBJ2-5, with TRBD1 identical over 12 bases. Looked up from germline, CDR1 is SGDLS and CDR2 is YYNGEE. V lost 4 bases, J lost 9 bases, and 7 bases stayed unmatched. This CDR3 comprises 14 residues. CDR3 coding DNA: TGTGCCAGCAGCTCCCGGGACAGGGGGCCCCCCCAGTACTTC. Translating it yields CASSSRDRGPPQYF.

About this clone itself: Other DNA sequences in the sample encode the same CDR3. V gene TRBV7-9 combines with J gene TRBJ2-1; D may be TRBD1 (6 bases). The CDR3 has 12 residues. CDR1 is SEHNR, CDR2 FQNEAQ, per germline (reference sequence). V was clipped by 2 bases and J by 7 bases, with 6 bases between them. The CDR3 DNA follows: TGTGCCAGCAGCTTACAGGGGAATGAGCAGTTCTTC. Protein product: CASSLQGNEQFF.

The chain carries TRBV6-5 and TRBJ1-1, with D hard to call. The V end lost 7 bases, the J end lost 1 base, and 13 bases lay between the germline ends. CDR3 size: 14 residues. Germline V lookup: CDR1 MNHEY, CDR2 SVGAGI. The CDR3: CASNPGARNTEAFF. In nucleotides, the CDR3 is TGTGCCAGCAACCCGGGCGCAAGGAACACTGAAGCTTTCTTT.

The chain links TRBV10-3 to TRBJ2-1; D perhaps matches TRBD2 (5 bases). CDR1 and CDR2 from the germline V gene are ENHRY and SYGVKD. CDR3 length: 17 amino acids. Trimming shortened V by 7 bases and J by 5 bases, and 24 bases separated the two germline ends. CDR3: CAITPRIGEVGNNEQFF. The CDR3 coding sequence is TGTGCCATCACCCCCCGGATAGGAGAAGTCGGGAACAATGAGCAGTTCTTC.

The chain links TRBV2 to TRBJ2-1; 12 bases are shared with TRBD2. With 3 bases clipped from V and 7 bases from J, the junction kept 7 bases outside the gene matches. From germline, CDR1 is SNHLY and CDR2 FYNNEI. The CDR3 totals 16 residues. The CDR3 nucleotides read TGTGCCAGCAGTGACTTGGCTAGCGGGGGGGGAAATGAGCAGTTCTTC. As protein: CASSDLASGGGNEQFF. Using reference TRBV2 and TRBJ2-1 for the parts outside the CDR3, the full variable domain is EPEVTQTPSHQVTQMGQEVILRCVPISNHLYFYWYRQILGQKVEFLVSFYNNEISEKSEIFDDQFSVERPDGSNFTLKIRSTKLEDSAMYFCASSDLASGGGNEQFFGPGTRLTVL.

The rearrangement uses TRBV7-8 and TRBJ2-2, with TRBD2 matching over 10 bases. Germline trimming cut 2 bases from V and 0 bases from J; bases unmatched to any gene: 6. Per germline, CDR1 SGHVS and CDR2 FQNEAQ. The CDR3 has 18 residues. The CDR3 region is CASSLLASGGSNTGELFF. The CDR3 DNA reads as TGTGCCAGCAGCTTATTGGCTAGCGGGGGCTCGAACACCGGGGAGCTGTTTTTT.

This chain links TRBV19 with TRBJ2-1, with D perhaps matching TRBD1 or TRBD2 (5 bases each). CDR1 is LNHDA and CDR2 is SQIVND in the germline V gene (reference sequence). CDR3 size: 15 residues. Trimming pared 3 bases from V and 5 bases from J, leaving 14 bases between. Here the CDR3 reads CASSIRWGINNEQFF. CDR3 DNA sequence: TGTGCCAGTAGTATTCGGTGGGGGATCAACAATGAGCAGTTCTTC.

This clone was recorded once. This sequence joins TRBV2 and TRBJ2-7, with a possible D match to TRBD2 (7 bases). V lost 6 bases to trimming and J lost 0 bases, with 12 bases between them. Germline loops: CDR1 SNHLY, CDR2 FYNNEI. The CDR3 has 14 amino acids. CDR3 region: CASRGGTYSYEQYF. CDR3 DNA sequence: TGTGCCAGCAGGGGGGGGACATACTCCTACGAGCAGTACTTC.

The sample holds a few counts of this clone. In DNA form, the CDR3 reads TGTGCCAGCAGCCCAGATGGTCTAGCTTCTCATGAGCAGTTCTTC. Translation: CASSPDGLASHEQFF. The chain joins TRBV5-4 to TRBJ2-1; possibly TRBD2 for D (5 bases). The CDR3 is 15 amino acids. CDR1 is SGHNT and CDR2 is YYREEE in the germline V gene (reference sequence). The V gene lost 4 bases and the J gene lost 8 bases, with 19 bases spanning the gap.

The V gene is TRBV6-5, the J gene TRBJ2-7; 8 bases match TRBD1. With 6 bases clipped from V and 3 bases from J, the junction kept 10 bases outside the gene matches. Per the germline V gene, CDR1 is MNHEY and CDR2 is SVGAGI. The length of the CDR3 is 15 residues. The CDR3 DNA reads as TGTGCCAGCAGCTATACCGGGACAGGAGGCTACGAGCAGTACTTC. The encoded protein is CASSYTGTGGYEQYF.

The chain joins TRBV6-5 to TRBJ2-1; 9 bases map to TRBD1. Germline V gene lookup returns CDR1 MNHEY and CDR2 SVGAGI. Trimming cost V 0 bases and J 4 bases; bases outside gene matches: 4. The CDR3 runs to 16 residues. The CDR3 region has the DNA TGTGCCAGCAGTTACTCGAGGGGACAGGGATACAATGAGCAGTTCTTC. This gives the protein CASSYSRGQGYNEQFF.